Below, one T cell receptor beta chain is given with its context. Its antigen is undetermined. This entry belongs to a study of beta chain features in type 1 diabetes. Study results and caveats: Any role of HLA type in TCRB rearrangement remained unresolved here. Among patients, naive, central memory and Treg TCRB repertoires appeared more similar than among healthy donors. In patients and controls equally, PCR might favor templates that are shorter.

The authors reverse transcribed all of the isolated RNA, so sequencing captured expressed TCRB transcripts. Using immunoSEQ multiplex PCR, the repertoire was profiled, and TCRdb retains in-frame clones only, with some absent. The data hold about 470,000 clones, with approximately 28% observed a single time. The germline V gene encodes CDR1 ENHRY and CDR2 SYGVKD. V shed 7 bases and J 5 bases; nucleotides not matched to a gene: 3. The CDR3 has 14 residues. The chain is built from TRBV10-3 and TRBJ2-1; the match to TRBD2 covers 12 bases. Sequencing was carried out using naive CD4+ T cells from blood. This TCR was sampled from a man younger than 30 in good health. CDR3 residues: CAINGLAGNNEQFF. The DNA of the CDR3 is TGTGCCATCAATGGACTAGCGGGGAACAATGAGCAGTTCTTC.